What follows describes a single T cell receptor beta chain. There are many counts of this clonotype. No cognate antigen has been identified for it. Per-base quality was not reported, and no clone a single base away is much larger than it. These data originate in a study of T-cell reconstitution after alpha-beta-depleted transplantation in children (dated by TCRdb to 2016 to 2018). For context, the study as a whole: T-cell immune reconstitution after TCRalphabeta/CD19-depleted allogeneic hematopoietic cell transplantation in children was quantitatively tracked in the study by means of TCR repertoire profiling.

Libraries came from PCR. Sequencing relied on an Illumina HiSeq 2500. Molecular barcoding was employed in the preparation of TCR libraries, with unique molecular identifiers being used to normalize TCRbeta repertoire quantification. The public reads were run again by TCRdb, first through fastp at Q25 and then through MiXCR, and only productive beta chains were kept. When rows share a CDR3 protein, they turn into one entry using the most common DNA and genes. This sample lists 200,000 to 250,000 distinct CDR3 sequences; around 12% were detected once. The top ten constitute over 2% of the sample. Trimming at the junction amounts to 0 bases on V and 6 bases on J, and the germline ends lie 6 bases apart. The CDR3 runs 12 amino acids, cysteine and phenylalanine included. Only the CDR3 portion is preserved as DNA: 36 bases, with reading frame beginning at the first base. Looking up the germline V gene yields CDR1 SGHRS and CDR2 YFSETQ.

The chain links TRBV5-1 with TRBJ1-1, with no D gene named confidently. The sequence was collected from a human donor who donated a stem cell graft to a child with acute lymphoblastic leukemia. The specimen was PBMCs from the stem cell graft donor, collected from the stem cell graft. Read as DNA, the sequence is TGCGCCAGCAGCTTGGGGCTGGCTGAAGCTTTCTTT. It encodes CASSLGLAEAFF. Reference TRBV5-1 and TRBJ1-1 proteins supply the regions before and after the CDR3; the full variable domain is: KAGVTQTPRYLIKTRGQQVTLSCSPISGHRSVSWYQQTPGQGLQFLFEYFSETQRNKGNFPGRFSGRQFSNSRSEMNVSTLELGDSALYLCASSLGLAEAFFGQGTRLTVV.